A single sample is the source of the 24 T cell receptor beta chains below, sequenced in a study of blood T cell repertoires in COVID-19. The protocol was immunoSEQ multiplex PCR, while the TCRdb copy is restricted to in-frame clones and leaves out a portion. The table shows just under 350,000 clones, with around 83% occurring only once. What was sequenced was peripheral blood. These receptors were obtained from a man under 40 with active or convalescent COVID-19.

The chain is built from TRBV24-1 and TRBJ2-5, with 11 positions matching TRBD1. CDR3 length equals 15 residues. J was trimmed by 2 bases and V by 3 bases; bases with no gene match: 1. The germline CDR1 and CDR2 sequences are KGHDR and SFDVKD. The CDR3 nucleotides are TGTGCCACCAGTGATCGGGACAGGGGGCAAGAGACCCAGTACTTC. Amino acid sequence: CATSDRDRGQETQYF.

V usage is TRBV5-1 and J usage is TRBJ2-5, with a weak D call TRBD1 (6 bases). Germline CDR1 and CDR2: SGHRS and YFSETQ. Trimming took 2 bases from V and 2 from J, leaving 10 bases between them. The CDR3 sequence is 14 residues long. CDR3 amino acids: CASSFRTDQETQYF. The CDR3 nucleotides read TGCGCCAGCAGCTTTAGGACAGATCAAGAGACCCAGTACTTC.

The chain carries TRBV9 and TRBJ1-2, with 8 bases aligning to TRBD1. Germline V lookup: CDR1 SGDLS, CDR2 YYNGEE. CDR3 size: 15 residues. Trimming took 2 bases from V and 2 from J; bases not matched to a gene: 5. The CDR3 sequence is CASSVGGQDNYGYTF. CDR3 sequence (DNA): TGTGCCAGCAGCGTGGGGGGACAGGACAACTATGGCTACACCTTC.

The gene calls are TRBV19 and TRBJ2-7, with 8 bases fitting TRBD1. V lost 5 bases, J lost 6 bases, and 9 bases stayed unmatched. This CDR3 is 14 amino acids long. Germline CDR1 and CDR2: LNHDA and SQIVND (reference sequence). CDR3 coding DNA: TGTGCCAGTAGTTTCCAGGGGGCCGGAGGCGAGCAGTACTTC. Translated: CASSFQGAGGEQYF.

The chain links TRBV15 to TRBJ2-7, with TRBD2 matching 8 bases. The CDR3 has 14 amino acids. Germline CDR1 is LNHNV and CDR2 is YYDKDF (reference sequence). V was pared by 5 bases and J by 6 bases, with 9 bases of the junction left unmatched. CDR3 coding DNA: TGTGCCACCAGCCGTAGCGGGAACCTCCTCGAGCAGTACTTC. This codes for CATSRSGNLLEQYF.

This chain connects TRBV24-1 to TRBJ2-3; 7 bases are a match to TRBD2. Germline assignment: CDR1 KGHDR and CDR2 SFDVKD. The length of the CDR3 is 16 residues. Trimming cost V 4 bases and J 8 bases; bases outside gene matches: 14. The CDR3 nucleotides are TGTGCCACCAGTGACCTCCCCGGGACTACTTGGGGTACGCAGTATTTT. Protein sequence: CATSDLPGTTWGTQYF.

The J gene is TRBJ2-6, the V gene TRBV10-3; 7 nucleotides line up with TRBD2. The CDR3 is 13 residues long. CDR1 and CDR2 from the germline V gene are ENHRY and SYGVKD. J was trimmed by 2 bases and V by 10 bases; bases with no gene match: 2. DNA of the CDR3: TGTGCCAATGGGGGGGCTGGGGCCAACGTCCTGACTTTC. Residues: CANGGAGANVLTF.

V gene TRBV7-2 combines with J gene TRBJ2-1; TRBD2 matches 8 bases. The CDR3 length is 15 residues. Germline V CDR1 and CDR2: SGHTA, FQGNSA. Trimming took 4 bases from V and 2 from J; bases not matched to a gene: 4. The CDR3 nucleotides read TGTGCCAGCAGCTGGAGCGGGAGAACCTACAATGAGCAGTTCTTC. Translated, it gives CASSWSGRTYNEQFF.

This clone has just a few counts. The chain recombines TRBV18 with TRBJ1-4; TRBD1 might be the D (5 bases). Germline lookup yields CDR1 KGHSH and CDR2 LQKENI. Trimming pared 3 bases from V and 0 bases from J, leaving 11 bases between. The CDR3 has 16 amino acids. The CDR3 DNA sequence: TGTGCCAGCTCACCGAGGGACTCTGCAACTAATGAAAAACTGTTTTTT. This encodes CASSPRDSATNEKLFF. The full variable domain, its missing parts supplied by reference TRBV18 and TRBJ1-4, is NAGVMQNPRHLVRRRGQEARLRCSPMKGHSHVYWYRQLPEEGLKFMVYLQKENIIDESGMPKERFSAEFPKEGPSILRIQQVVRGDSAAYFCASSPRDSATNEKLFFGSGTQLSVL.

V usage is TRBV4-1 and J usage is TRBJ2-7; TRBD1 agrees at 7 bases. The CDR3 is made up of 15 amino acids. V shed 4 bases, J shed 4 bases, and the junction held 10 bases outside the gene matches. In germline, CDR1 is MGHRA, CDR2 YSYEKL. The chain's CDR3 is CASSPTGTAPYEQYF. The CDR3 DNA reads TGCGCCAGCAGCCCAACAGGGACAGCACCTTACGAGCAGTACTTC.

CDR3 bases: TGTGCCAGCAGCTTAGGGCAGGGAGGACAAGATACGCAGTATTTT. Its protein product is CASSLGQGGQDTQYF. J is TRBJ2-3 and V is TRBV7-3; D perhaps matches TRBD2 (6 bases). CDR1 is SGHTA, CDR2 FQGTGA, per germline. Between the trimmed V and J ends, which lost 2 bases and 5 bases, there was a span of 14 bases. The CDR3 is made up of 15 amino acids. The variable domain in full, completed from reference TRBV7-3 and TRBJ2-3, reads GAGVSQTPSNKVTEKGKYVELRCDPISGHTALYWYRQSLGQGPEFLIYFQGTGAADDSGLPNDRFFAVRPEGSVSTLKIQRTERGDSAVYLCASSLGQGGQDTQYFGPGTRLTVL.

The CDR3 loop reads CASSLARRRGGGETQYF. The CDR3 DNA follows: TGTGCCAGCAGCTTAGCGCGTAGGCGGGGGGGAGGAGAGACCCAGTACTTC. This chain uses TRBV7-2 with TRBJ2-5; the match to TRBD2 covers 9 bases. This CDR3 contains 17 residues. Germline V gene sequence: CDR1 SGHTA, CDR2 FQGNSA. V shed 0 bases and J 4 bases; nucleotides not matched to a gene: 9. Full variable domain (rest looked up from reference TRBV7-2 and TRBJ2-5): GAGVSQSPSNKVTEKGKDVELRCDPISGHTALYWYRQSLGQGLEFLIYFQGNSAPDKSGLPSDRFSAERTGGSVSTLTIQRTQQEDSAVYLCASSLARRRGGGETQYFGPGTRLLVL.

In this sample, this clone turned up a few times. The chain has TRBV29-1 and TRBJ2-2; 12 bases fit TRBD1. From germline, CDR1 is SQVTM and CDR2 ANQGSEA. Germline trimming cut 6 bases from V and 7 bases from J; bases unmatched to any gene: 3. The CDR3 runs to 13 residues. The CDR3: CSVGTGGHGELFF. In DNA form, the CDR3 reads TGCAGCGTGGGGACAGGGGGCCACGGGGAGCTGTTTTTT.

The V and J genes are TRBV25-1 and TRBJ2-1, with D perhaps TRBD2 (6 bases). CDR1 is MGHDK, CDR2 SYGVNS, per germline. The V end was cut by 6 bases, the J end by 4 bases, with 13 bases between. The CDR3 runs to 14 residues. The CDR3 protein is CASSRDLMYNEQFF. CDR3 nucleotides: TGTGCCAGCAGCCGGGACTTGATGTACAATGAGCAGTTCTTC.

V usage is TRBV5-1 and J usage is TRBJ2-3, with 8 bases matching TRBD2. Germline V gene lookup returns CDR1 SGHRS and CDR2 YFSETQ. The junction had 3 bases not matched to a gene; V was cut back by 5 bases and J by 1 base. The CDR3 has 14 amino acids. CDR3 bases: TGCGCCAGCAGTGGAGCGGGAGGCACAGATACGCAGTATTTT. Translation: CASSGAGGTDTQYF.

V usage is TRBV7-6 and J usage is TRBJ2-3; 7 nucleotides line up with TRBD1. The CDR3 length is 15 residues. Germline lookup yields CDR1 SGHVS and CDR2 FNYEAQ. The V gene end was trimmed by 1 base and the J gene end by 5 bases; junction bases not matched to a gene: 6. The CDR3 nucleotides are TGTGCCAGCAGCTTAGGATCCCAGGGGGTAGATACGCAGTATTTT. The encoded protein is CASSLGSQGVDTQYF.

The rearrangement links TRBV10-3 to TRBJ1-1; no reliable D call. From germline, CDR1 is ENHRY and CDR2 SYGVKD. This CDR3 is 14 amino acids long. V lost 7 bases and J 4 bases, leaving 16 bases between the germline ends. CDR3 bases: TGTGCCATCACTTCGGCCCCGGGTGGCACTGAAGCTTTCTTT. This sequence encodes CAITSAPGGTEAFF.

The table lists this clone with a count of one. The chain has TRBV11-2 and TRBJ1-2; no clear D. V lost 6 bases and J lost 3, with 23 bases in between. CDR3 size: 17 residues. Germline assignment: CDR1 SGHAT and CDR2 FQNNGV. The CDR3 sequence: CASRSLRPPGSYYGYTF. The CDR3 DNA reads TGTGCCAGCAGGTCTTTGAGACCTCCCGGGAGTTACTATGGCTACACCTTC.

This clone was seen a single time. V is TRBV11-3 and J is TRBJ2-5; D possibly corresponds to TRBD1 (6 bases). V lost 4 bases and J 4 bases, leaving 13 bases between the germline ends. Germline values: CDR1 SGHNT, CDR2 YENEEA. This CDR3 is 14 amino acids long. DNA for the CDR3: TGTGCCAGCAGCTCCTCGCGAGGGGGAGAGACCCAGTACTTC. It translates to CASSSSRGGETQYF.

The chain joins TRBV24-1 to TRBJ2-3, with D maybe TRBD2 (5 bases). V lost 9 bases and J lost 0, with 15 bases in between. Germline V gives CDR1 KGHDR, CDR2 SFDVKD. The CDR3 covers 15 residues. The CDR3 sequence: CATAKTGVSTDTQYF. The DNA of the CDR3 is TGTGCCACCGCGAAAACCGGGGTAAGCACAGATACGCAGTATTTT.

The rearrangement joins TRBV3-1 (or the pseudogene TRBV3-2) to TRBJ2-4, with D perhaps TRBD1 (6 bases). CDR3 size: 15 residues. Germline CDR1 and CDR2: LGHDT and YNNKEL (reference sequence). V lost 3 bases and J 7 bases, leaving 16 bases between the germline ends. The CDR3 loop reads CASSQQGHSRNIQYF. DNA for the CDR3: TGTGCCAGCAGCCAGCAGGGGCACTCCAGGAACATTCAGTACTTC.

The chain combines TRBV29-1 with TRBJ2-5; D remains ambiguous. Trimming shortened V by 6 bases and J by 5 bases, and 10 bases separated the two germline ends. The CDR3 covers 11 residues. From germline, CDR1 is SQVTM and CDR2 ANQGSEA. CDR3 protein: CSVPVWETQYF. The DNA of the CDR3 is TGCAGCGTGCCGGTGTGGGAGACCCAGTACTTC.

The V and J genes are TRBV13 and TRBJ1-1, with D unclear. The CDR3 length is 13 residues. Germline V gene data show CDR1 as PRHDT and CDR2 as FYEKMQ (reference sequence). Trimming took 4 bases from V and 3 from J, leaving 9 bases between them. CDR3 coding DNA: TGTGCCAGCAGCTCTCCCCAGGACACTGAAGCTTTCTTT. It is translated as CASSSPQDTEAFF. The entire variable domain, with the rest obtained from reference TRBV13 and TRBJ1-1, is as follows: AAGVIQSPRHLIKEKRETATLKCYPIPRHDTVYWYQQGPGQDPQFLISFYEKMQSDKGSIPDRFSAQQFSDYHSELNMSSLELGDSALYFCASSSPQDTEAFFGQGTRLTVV.

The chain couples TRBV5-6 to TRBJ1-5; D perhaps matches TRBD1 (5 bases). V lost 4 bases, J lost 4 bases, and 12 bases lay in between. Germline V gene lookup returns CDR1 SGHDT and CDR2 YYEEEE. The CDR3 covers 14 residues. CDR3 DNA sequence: TGTGCCAGCAGCCCTGGGGCAGCTAATCAGCCCCAGCATTTT. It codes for CASSPGAANQPQHF.